Listed below are T cell receptor beta chains from one sample, sequenced in a study of metastatic and nonmetastatic thyroid tumors. TCRdb re-analyzed the PCR reads using MiXCR. The table shows around 20,000 clones, with 9.5% to 12% occurring only once. Input material: blood. The receptors shown here come from a female donor with papillary thyroid cancer or a benign thyroid nodule (not recorded which). Some clones in this sample may be carry-over from other donors' samples. CDR3s include the opening cysteine and the closing phenylalanine or tryptophan. A D gene is named only where the DNA matches it firmly. Not every row has a clone size; where given, it reads once, few, many or a size class.

clone_size	d_call	v_call	j_call	cdr3_aa	cdr3_nt
.	.	TRBV28	TRBJ2-7	CASSSYYPTSLIYEQYF	TGTGCCAGCAGTTCTTACTACCCGACAAGTCTAATCTACGAGCAGTACTTC
many	TRBD1	TRBV9	TRBJ1-3	CASSVNVEGDRENIYF	TGTGCCAGCAGCGTTAACGTTGAAGGGGACAGGGAGAACATATATTTT
many	.	TRBV7-9	TRBJ1-1	CASSLANGDTEAFF	TGTGCCAGCAGCTTAGCAAATGGAGACACTGAAGCTTTCTTT
many	.	TRBV5-6	TRBJ1-6	CATKRGGATYNSPLHF	TGTGCCACCAAGCGAGGGGGAGCAACCTATAATTCACCCCTCCACTTT
many	.	TRBV19	TRBJ1-5	CASHRIGSNQPQHF	TGTGCCAGTCACAGGATTGGTAGCAATCAGCCCCAGCATTTT
many	TRBD1	TRBV28	TRBJ1-3	CASSLFPTGSGNTIYF	TGTGCCAGCAGTTTATTCCCGACAGGGTCTGGAAACACCATATATTTT
many	.	TRBV15	TRBJ1-4	CATSRDLAGATNEKLFF	TGTGCCACCAGCAGAGATCTGGCGGGGGCAACTAATGAAAAACTGTTTTTT
many	.	TRBV11-1	TRBJ1-2	CASSLGGGPTTNYGYTF	TGTGCCAGCAGCTTAGGGGGGGGACCCACAACTAACTATGGCTACACCTTC
few	.	TRBV28	TRBJ2-7	CASSYDPSALEQYF	TGTGCCAGCAGCTATGACCCCTCAGCTCTCGAGCAGTACTTC
many	.	TRBV4-1	TRBJ1-1	CASSHLMGARNTEAFF	TGCGCCAGCAGCCACCTCATGGGGGCAAGAAACACTGAAGCTTTCTTT
medium-sized	TRBD1	TRBV6-1	TRBJ1-6	CASRRGPYNSPLHF	TGTGCCAGCAGAAGGGGGCCCTATAATTCACCCCTCCACTTT
many	.	TRBV7-2	TRBJ2-3	CASSLAPRDTQYF	TGTGCCAGCAGCTTAGCGCCGAGGGATACGCAGTATTTT
many	.	TRBV20-1	TRBJ1-1	CSARVSEEWAEAFF	TGCAGTGCTAGAGTATCTGAGGAATGGGCTGAAGCTTTCTTT
many	.	TRBV5-1	TRBJ1-1	CASSLGADMNTEAFF	TGCGCCAGCAGCTTGGGGGCAGACATGAACACTGAAGCTTTCTTT
.	.	TRBV30	TRBJ1-1	CAWRMDLNTEAFF	TGTGCCTGGAGGATGGACTTAAACACTGAAGCTTTCTTT
many	.	TRBV11-3	TRBJ1-1	CASSSIGGTEAFF	TGTGCCAGCAGCTCCATAGGGGGGACTGAAGCTTTCTTT
medium-sized	.	TRBV27	TRBJ2-7	CASSLKDTATYEQYF	TGTGCCAGCAGTTTAAAAGACACGGCGACCTACGAGCAGTACTTC
many	.	TRBV30	TRBJ2-7	CAWSWGIQRYEQYF	TGTGCCTGGAGTTGGGGGATTCAGCGTTACGAGCAGTACTTC
many	TRBD1	TRBV7-2	TRBJ1-4	CASTGEVLIQGKVTEKLFF	TGTGCCAGCACCGGTGAAGTCCTGATACAGGGGAAAGTGACTGAAAAACTGTTTTTT
.	.	TRBV12-5	TRBJ2-2	CASGRSGTGELFF	TGTGCTAGTGGTCGTTCGGGGACCGGGGAGCTGTTTTTT